Each of the 2 T cell receptor beta chains below was sequenced from the same sample in a study of cytomegalovirus exposure and HLA in healthy donors. Primers included in the PCR were 60 Vbeta and 13 Jbeta primers. Some clones are missing from TCRdb's copy, which holds only in-frame ones; the method was immunoSEQ multiplex PCR. The table shows about 130,000 clones, with about 79% occurring only once. The sequenced sample was PBMCs. The receptors come from a woman between 45 and 65 years old in good health and CMV-seronegative.

The table lists this clone with a count of one. The chain recombines TRBV7-9 with TRBJ1-5; D unresolved. The CDR3 consists of 14 residues. The germline V gene has CDR1 SEHNR and CDR2 FQNEAQ (reference sequence). V shed 0 bases and J shed 2 bases, with 5 bases lying between them. The CDR3 loop is CASSLASGNQPQHF. The CDR3 coding sequence is TGTGCCAGCAGCTTAGCTTCAGGCAATCAGCCCCAGCATTTT.

The chain recombines TRBV29-1 with TRBJ2-7; 7 positions match TRBD2. The CDR3 runs 14 residues. Trimming at V came to 7 bases and at J to 0 bases, leaving 9 bases not matched to a gene. Germline CDR1 and CDR2: SQVTM and ANQGSEA. Written as DNA, the CDR3 is TGCAGCGCTGACGCGGGGAGGGACTCCTACGAGCAGTACTTC. This encodes CSADAGRDSYEQYF.